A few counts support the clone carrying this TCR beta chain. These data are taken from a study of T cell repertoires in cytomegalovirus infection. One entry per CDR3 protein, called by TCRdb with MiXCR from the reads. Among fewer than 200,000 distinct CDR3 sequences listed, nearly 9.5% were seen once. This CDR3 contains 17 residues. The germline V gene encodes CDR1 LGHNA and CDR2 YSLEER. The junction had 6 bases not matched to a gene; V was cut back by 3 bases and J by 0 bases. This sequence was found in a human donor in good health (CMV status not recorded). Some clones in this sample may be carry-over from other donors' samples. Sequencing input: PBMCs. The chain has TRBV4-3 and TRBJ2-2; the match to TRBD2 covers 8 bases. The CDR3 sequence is CASSHSSAGANTGELFF. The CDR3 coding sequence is TGCGCCAGCAGCCATTCCTCAGCGGGGGCGAACACCGGGGAGCTGTTTTTT.